The present T cell receptor (beta chain) was sequenced within a study of blood T cells in healthy people across ages. Study-wide points: Observed TCR beta diversity per million T cells went down as age went up. This fall followed a roughly linear course with age. Observed TCR beta diversity showed a strong correlation with the percentage of naive T cells as measured by flow cytometry.

V dropped 4 bases and J dropped 2 bases, with 16 bases sitting between them. CDR1 is SGHDT, CDR2 YYEEEE, per germline. This CDR3 has 15 residues. For this clonotype: What it recognizes is unknown.

PCR was performed a second time for 7 to 11 cycles using a sample-barcoded 5' primer and a J-beta primer mix. TCRdb used MiXCR to reprocess the 5' RACE reads, holding one entry per CDR3 protein. The repertoire has over 1,200,000 distinct CDR3 sequences, 59% of them found once; the top ten carry over 5.5%. Sequencing was done on a sample of blood. The receptor was isolated from a man younger than 35 in good health. V usage is TRBV5-6 and J usage is TRBJ2-7; possible D gene TRBD2, 6 bases. CDR3 coding DNA: TGTGCCAGCAGCATACCGGTCCCGGGGGCCTACGAGCAGTACTTC. This codes for CASSIPVPGAYEQYF.